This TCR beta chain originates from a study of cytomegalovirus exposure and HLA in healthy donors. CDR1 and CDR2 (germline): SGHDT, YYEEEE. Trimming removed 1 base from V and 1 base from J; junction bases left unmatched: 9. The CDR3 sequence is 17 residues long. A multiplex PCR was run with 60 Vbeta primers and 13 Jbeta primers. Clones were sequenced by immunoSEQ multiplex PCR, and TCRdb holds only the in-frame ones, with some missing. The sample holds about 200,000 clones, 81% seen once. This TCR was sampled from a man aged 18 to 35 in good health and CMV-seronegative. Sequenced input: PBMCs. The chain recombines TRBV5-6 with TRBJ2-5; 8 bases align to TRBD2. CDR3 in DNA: TGTGCCAGCAGCTTGAGGCGGAGCGGGGGTTTCCAAGAGACCCAGTACTTC. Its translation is CASSLRRSGGFQETQYF.